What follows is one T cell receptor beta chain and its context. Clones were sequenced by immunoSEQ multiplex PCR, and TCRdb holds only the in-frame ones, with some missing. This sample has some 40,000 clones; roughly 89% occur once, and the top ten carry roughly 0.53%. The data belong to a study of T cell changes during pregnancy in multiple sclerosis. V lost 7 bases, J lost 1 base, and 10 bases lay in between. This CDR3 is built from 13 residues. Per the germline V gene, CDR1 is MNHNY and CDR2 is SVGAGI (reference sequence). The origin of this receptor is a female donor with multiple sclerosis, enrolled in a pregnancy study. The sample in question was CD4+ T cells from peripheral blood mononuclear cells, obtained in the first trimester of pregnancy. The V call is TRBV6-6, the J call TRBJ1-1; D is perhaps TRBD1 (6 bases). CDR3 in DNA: TGTGCCAGCACCCAACAGGGGAACACTGAAGCTTTCTTT. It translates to CASTQQGNTEAFF.